The 29 T cell receptor beta chains below were found in one sample sequenced in a study of molecular identifiers for immune sequencing clone quantification. TCRdb reprocessed the PCR reads with MiXCR, giving one entry per CDR3 protein. The table lists 250,000 to 400,000 distinct CDR3 sequences, 20% to 25% of them singletons. The sequenced sample consisted of naive CD8+ T cells from blood, with Jurkat cell RNA spiked in. Documented subset: FACS-sorted CD8+CD4-CCR7+CD45RA+ naive T cells. The receptors derive from a human donor in good health. Some libraries in this study had Jurkat cell RNA spiked in.

This chain joins TRBV27 and TRBJ1-1; TRBD1 matches 8 bases. The V and J ends lost 4 bases and 4 bases, in that order; junction bases with no gene match: 5. The CDR3 is 14 residues long. Germline lookup yields CDR1 MNHEY and CDR2 SMNVEV (reference sequence). CDR3 nucleotide sequence: TGTGCCAGCAGTTCCAGGGGGCGGAGCACTGAAGCTTTCTTT. Protein product: CASSSRGRSTEAFF.

This clonotype has ten or more counts. The chain is built from TRBV27 and TRBJ2-3; D remains unclear. The CDR3 has 12 residues. Germline loops: CDR1 MNHEY, CDR2 SMNVEV (reference sequence). V gave up 3 bases and J gave up 6 bases, with 7 bases separating them. CDR3 region: CASSFRPDTQYF. Written as DNA, the CDR3 is TGTGCCAGCAGTTTCCGTCCCGATACGCAGTATTTT.

This clonotype appeared many times. CDR3 amino acids: CASSHMTDTQYF. The DNA of the CDR3 is TGTGCCAGCAGCCACATGACAGATACGCAGTATTTT. This sequence joins TRBV5-5 and TRBJ2-3; D is unclear. Trimming took 4 bases from V and 3 from J, leaving 6 bases between them. The CDR3 is 12 residues long. Germline V gene data show CDR1 as SGHKS and CDR2 as YYEKEE (reference sequence).

There are many counts of this clonotype. The chain has TRBV7-9 and TRBJ2-7; TRBD1 matches at 9 bases. V gave up 10 bases and J gave up 3 bases; unmatched junction bases: 7. CDR3 length: 13 amino acids. Germline V gene lookup returns CDR1 SEHNR and CDR2 FQNEAQ (reference sequence). CDR3 in amino acids: CAIRDRVHYEQYF. DNA for the CDR3: TGTGCCATCCGGGACAGGGTTCACTACGAGCAGTACTTC.

This clonotype was seen ten or more times. This chain links TRBV6-5 with TRBJ2-3; possibly TRBD1 for D (5 bases). The CDR3 is 14 amino acids. V shed 5 bases and J shed 0 bases, with 9 bases lying between them. Germline loops: CDR1 MNHEY, CDR2 SVGAGI. The CDR3 here is CASSGRESTDTQYF. CDR3 DNA: TGTGCCAGCAGTGGCAGGGAAAGCACAGATACGCAGTATTTT.

This rearrangement joins TRBV6-6 to TRBJ2-5; D may correspond to TRBD1 or TRBD2 (7 bases each). Trimming stripped 0 bases from V and 4 bases from J, with 18 bases between. The CDR3 sequence is 17 residues long. Germline V gene lookup returns CDR1 MNHNY and CDR2 SVGAGI (reference sequence). This chain's CDR3 is CASSYSPRRGGRETQYF. The CDR3 DNA follows: TGTGCCAGCAGTTACTCCCCCCGCAGGGGGGGCCGAGAGACCCAGTACTTC.

Turning to this clonotype: A read error may explain this, as a much larger clone is one base away. The rearrangement joins TRBV28 to TRBJ1-6; no firm D call. Trimming took off 3 bases at V and 10 bases at J, with 13 bases between the two ends. CDR1 is MDHEN and CDR2 is SYDVKM in the germline V gene. This CDR3 is 14 amino acids long. CDR3 nucleotides: TGTGCCAGCAGTTTGGGTCCCGGCGGATCACCCCTCCACTTT. The encoded protein is CASSLGPGGSPLHF.

At least ten counts were recorded for this clonotype. This chain connects TRBV7-9 to TRBJ2-3; tentative D call: TRBD2 (5 bases). The CDR3 sequence is 14 residues long. Germline CDR1 SEHNR, CDR2 FQNEAQ (reference sequence). Deletions cut 11 bases from V and 0 bases from J, with 15 bases between. CDR3 nucleotides: TGTGCCTACTACGAGGGATTTAGCACAGATACGCAGTATTTT. This gives the protein CAYYEGFSTDTQYF.

This clonotype was seen repeatedly, ten times or more. The J gene is TRBJ2-7, the V gene TRBV20-1, with no clear D. V was cut by 6 bases and J by 0 bases, with 18 bases left in between. CDR1 and CDR2 (germline): DFQATT, SNEGSKA (reference sequence). There are 15 residues in the CDR3. The CDR3 bases are TGCAGTGCCAGCACTCCTCGTCAAAGCTCCTACGAGCAGTACTTC. It codes for CSASTPRQSSYEQYF.

The chain employs TRBV27 and TRBJ2-7; D might be TRBD1 (6 bases). Germline values: CDR1 MNHEY, CDR2 SMNVEV (reference sequence). The CDR3 is made up of 14 amino acids. Trimming took off 6 bases at V and 2 bases at J, with 14 bases between the two ends. CDR3 bases: TGTGCCAGCAGATATCAGGGGACCCCCTACGAGCAGTACTTC. Encoded protein: CASRYQGTPYEQYF.

Ten or more counts support this clonotype. The gene calls are TRBV7-2 and TRBJ1-6; 11 bases agree with TRBD1. The V gene end was trimmed by 1 base and the J gene end by 6 bases; junction bases not matched to a gene: 2. This CDR3 is 16 amino acids long. Germline CDR1 is SGHTA and CDR2 is FQGNSA. The CDR3 DNA reads as TGTGCCAGCAGCTTAGTGGGGACAGGGGGTAATTCACCCCTCCACTTT. This gives the protein CASSLVGTGGNSPLHF. The whole variable domain, remainder taken from reference TRBV7-2 and TRBJ1-6, is GAGVSQSPSNKVTEKGKDVELRCDPISGHTALYWYRQSLGQGLEFLIYFQGNSAPDKSGLPSDRFSAERTGGSVSTLTIQRTQQEDSAVYLCASSLVGTGGNSPLHFGNGTRLTVT.

This clonotype was counted many times. CDR3 protein: CASSSGQGGFETQYF. CDR3 bases: TGTGCCAGCAGCTCGGGACAGGGTGGTTTCGAGACCCAGTACTTC. The V and J genes are TRBV9 and TRBJ2-5; 9 positions match TRBD1. The CDR3 runs to 15 residues. Trimming cost V 4 bases and J 5 bases; bases outside gene matches: 9. Germline CDR1 SGDLS, CDR2 YYNGEE.

This clonotype was recorded at least ten times. V usage is TRBV19 and J usage is TRBJ2-2; D uncertain. V was cut by 1 base and J by 9 bases, with 15 bases left in between. Germline CDR1 LNHDA, CDR2 SQIVND (reference sequence). The CDR3 length is 15 residues. CDR3 amino acids: CASSIGSPAARELFF. The CDR3, as DNA: TGTGCCAGTAGTATAGGTTCCCCGGCAGCCCGGGAGCTGTTTTTT. The full variable domain, its missing parts supplied by reference TRBV19 and TRBJ2-2, is DGGITQSPKYLFRKEGQNVTLSCEQNLNHDAMYWYRQDPGQGLRLIYYSQIVNDFQKGDIAEGYSVSREKKESFPLTVTSAQKNPTAFYLCASSIGSPAARELFFGEGSRLTVL.

This clonotype was observed many times. The V and J genes are TRBV9 and TRBJ1-1, with D hard to call. The CDR3 has 14 residues. Germline assignment: CDR1 SGDLS and CDR2 YYNGEE. Trimming took 0 bases from V and 1 from J, leaving 7 bases between them. The CDR3 DNA is TGTGCCAGCAGCGTAGGGTTAACGAACACTGAAGCTTTCTTT. This sequence encodes CASSVGLTNTEAFF.

The genes are TRBV6-2 or TRBV6-3 and TRBJ1-1; D gene uncertain. The germline gives CDR1 MNHEY, CDR2 SVGEGT. CDR3 length equals 14 residues. Trimming removed 5 bases from V and 3 bases from J, with 13 bases in between. The CDR3: CASSPLWGDTEAFF. The DNA for the CDR3 is TGTGCCAGCAGTCCCTTGTGGGGAGACACTGAAGCTTTCTTT.

The CDR3 loop is CASSLTGMDEKLFF. As DNA, the CDR3 is TGTGCCAGCAGTTTAACGGGGATGGATGAAAAACTGTTTTTT. The chain combines TRBV28 with TRBJ1-4, with unresolved D. V lost 2 bases and J lost 6, with 10 bases in between. The germline gives CDR1 MDHEN, CDR2 SYDVKM. CDR3 size: 14 residues.

In its sample, this clonotype was seen a few times. A much larger clone sits a single nucleotide away, making a read error possible. The chain couples TRBV5-8 to TRBJ2-1, with 10 bases lining up with TRBD2. Germline loops: CDR1 SGHTS, CDR2 YDEGEE. The CDR3 has 14 amino acids. The DNA of the CDR3 is TGTGCCAGTTCTCTAGCGGGAGCCTACAATGGGCAGTTCTTC. It codes for CASSLAGAYNGQFF.

A note on this clonotype: Compared with germline, one end of the junction differs, possibly owing to a read error. The genes are TRBV2 and TRBJ2-5, with a possible D match to TRBD2 (6 bases). The CDR3 covers 14 residues. Germline V gene sequence: CDR1 SNHLY, CDR2 FYNNEI. Written as DNA, the CDR3 is TGTGCCAGCAGTGGGCTGCGGGACCAAGAGACCCAGCACTTC. It specifies CASSGLRDQETQHF. Full variable domain (outside the CDR3, taken from reference TRBV2 and TRBJ2-5): EPEVTQTPSHQVTQMGQEVILRCVPISNHLYFYWYRQILGQKVEFLVSFYNNEISEKSEIFDDQFSVERPDGSNFTLKIRSTKLEDSAMYFCASSGLRDQETQHFGPGTRLLVL.

This clonotype was found many times. This sequence joins TRBV28 and TRBJ2-7, with D possibly matching TRBD2 (6 bases). V lost 5 bases and J 0 bases, leaving 14 bases between the germline ends. This CDR3 is built from 15 residues. CDR1 and CDR2 (germline): MDHEN, SYDVKM. The CDR3 bases are TGTGCCAGCAGTCCACAGCCGCGGGGCTCCTACGAGCAGTACTTC. Amino acid sequence: CASSPQPRGSYEQYF.

This clonotype was seen at least ten times. The chain carries TRBV2 and TRBJ2-6; 9 bases map to TRBD1. The germline gives CDR1 SNHLY, CDR2 FYNNEI. The CDR3 is 17 amino acids. The V segment lost 6 bases and the J segment 0 bases; nucleotides outside the gene matches: 6. This chain's CDR3 is CASSRDRDYSGANVLTF. The CDR3 nucleotides read TGTGCCAGCAGCAGGGACAGGGACTACTCTGGGGCCAACGTCCTGACTTTC.

This clonotype was seen at least ten times. This rearrangement joins TRBV6-5 to TRBJ1-4, with D unclear. This CDR3 spans 15 amino acids. Per germline, CDR1 MNHEY and CDR2 SVGAGI. V was trimmed by 4 bases and J by 4 bases, leaving 13 bases between them. The CDR3 sequence is CASSSGWGGNEKLFF. The CDR3 DNA follows: TGTGCCAGCAGTTCCGGGTGGGGAGGTAATGAAAAACTGTTTTTT.

Details on this clonotype: It may be a read error: a sequence one base away is much more abundant. CDR3 in amino acids: CASSYQGQTYTF. The CDR3, as DNA: TGTGCCAGCAGCTATCAGGGCCAGACCTACACCTTC. The chain uses TRBV7-9 and TRBJ1-2; perhaps TRBD1 as D (5 bases). Looked up from germline, CDR1 is SEHNR and CDR2 is FQNEAQ (reference sequence). The ends were cut back, 4 bases at V and 10 bases at J, with 13 bases in the middle. CDR3 size: 12 residues.

This clonotype was observed many times. V gene TRBV4-3 combines with J gene TRBJ1-4, with 9 bases aligning to TRBD1. The V gene's germline CDR1 is LGHNA and CDR2 YSLEER. Losses at the gene ends were 3 bases for V and 4 bases for J; bases not matched to a gene: 3. There are 15 residues in the CDR3. This chain's CDR3 is CASSHGTGHNEKLFF. CDR3 nucleotides: TGCGCCAGCAGCCATGGGACAGGGCATAATGAAAAACTGTTTTTT.

The rearrangement joins TRBV27 to TRBJ2-1, with D hard to call. Trimming removed 0 bases from V and 5 bases from J, with 14 bases in between. The germline gives CDR1 MNHEY, CDR2 SMNVEV (reference sequence). The CDR3 length is 16 residues. The CDR3 is CASSLSGEPSHNEQFF. As DNA, the CDR3 is TGTGCCAGCAGTTTATCAGGCGAACCGTCCCACAATGAGCAGTTCTTC.

This clonotype was seen at least ten times. The genes are TRBV12-3 or TRBV12-4 and TRBJ2-3, with D uncertain. The CDR3 has 11 amino acids. V lost 10 bases, J lost 5 bases, and 10 bases lay in between. The DNA of the CDR3 is TGTGCCACCCTCTGGGGAGATACGCAGTATTTT. Encoded protein: CATLWGDTQYF.

Notes on this clonotype: A much larger clone lies one base from this, so it may be a read error. This rearrangement joins TRBV12-5 to TRBJ2-3, with D perhaps TRBD2 (6 bases). This CDR3 has 17 residues. V lost 8 bases and J 2 bases, leaving 23 bases between the germline ends. The V gene's germline CDR1 is LGHNT and CDR2 FRNRAP. CDR3 DNA sequence: TGTGCTAGTACCCCGGGGTGGGGACTGACTGACACAGATACGCAGTATTTT. Encoded protein: CASTPGWGLTDTDTQYF.

Here the CDR3 DNA reads TGCGCCAGCAGTCGCCAACTTAATGAAAAACTGTTTTTT. This encodes CASSRQLNEKLFF. J is TRBJ1-4 and V is TRBV10-2, with D unclear. Between the trimmed V and J ends, which lost 5 bases and 4 bases, there was a span of 8 bases. CDR1 and CDR2 (germline): WSHSY, SAAADI. The CDR3 is 13 residues long.

This clonotype was observed a single time. A much larger clone sits a single nucleotide away, making a read error possible. V usage is TRBV6-2 or TRBV6-3 and J usage is TRBJ2-7; 10 nucleotides match TRBD2. This CDR3 spans 16 amino acids. Germline V gives CDR1 MNHEY, CDR2 SVGEGT. CDR3 amino acids: CASSYRASGSDYGQYF. In DNA form, the CDR3 reads TGTGCCAGCAGTTACCGGGCTAGCGGGAGTGACTACGGGCAGTACTTC.

Note on this clonotype: A read error may explain this, as a much larger clone is one base away. It is likely a read error, because the conserved phenylalanine at the end of the CDR3 is missing. This CDR3 is CSVDDVASGSTDTQYL. The DNA of the CDR3 is TGCAGCGTTGATGATGTGGCTAGCGGAAGCACAGATACGCAGTATCTT. The chain links TRBV29-1 to TRBJ2-3, with TRBD2 matching 7 bases. Trimming cost V 3 bases and J 0 bases; bases outside gene matches: 9. The germline V gene encodes CDR1 SQVTM and CDR2 ANQGSEA. This CDR3 contains 16 residues.